The next 5 T cell receptor beta chains were all read from a single sample in a study of PD-1 blockade in classical Hodgkin lymphoma. Sequenced by immunoSEQ multiplex PCR; TCRdb stores in-frame clones only, minus some. The data hold roughly 56,000 clones, with 70% to 90% observed a single time. Every one of the patients relapsed after autologous stem cell transplantation (brentuximab vedotin exposure was variable). The source material was peripheral blood mononuclear cells (PBMCs), sampled before the second cycle of nivolumab. The receptors here all came from a human donor with classical Hodgkin lymphoma.

This chain uses TRBV4-1 with TRBJ1-2, with a weak D call TRBD1 (6 bases). Germline V CDR1 and CDR2: MGHRA, YSYEKL. With 7 bases removed from V and 4 bases from J, the gap between germline ends came to 16 bases. The CDR3 is made up of 14 amino acids. CDR3 sequence: CASTGRQATYGYTF. The DNA of the CDR3 is TGCGCCAGCACGGGAAGACAGGCAACCTATGGCTACACCTTC.

The rearrangement links TRBV30 to TRBJ2-7, with D tentatively TRBD1 or TRBD2 (5 bases each). Germline CDR1 is GTSNPN and CDR2 is SVGIG (reference sequence). The V end was cut by 2 bases, the J end by 4 bases, with 6 bases between. The CDR3 contains 11 residues. The CDR3 loop reads CAWSWGYEQYF. CDR3 DNA: TGTGCCTGGAGTTGGGGGTACGAGCAGTACTTC. Combining the CDR3 with reference TRBV30 and TRBJ2-7 gives the whole variable domain SQTIHQWPATLVQPVGSPLSLECTVEGTSNPNLYWYRQAAGRGLQLLFYSVGIGQISSEVPQNLSASRPQDRQFILSSKKLLLSDSGFYLCAWSWGYEQYFGPGTRLTVT.

The rearrangement links TRBV5-1 to TRBJ2-5; 7 bases align to TRBD1. Trimming at V came to 7 bases and at J to 4 bases, leaving 13 bases not matched to a gene. The CDR3 covers 15 residues. Germline CDR1 SGHRS, CDR2 YFSETQ. The CDR3 sequence is CASVRLQGSGETQYF. For the CDR3, the DNA is TGCGCCAGCGTCAGGCTACAGGGGTCTGGAGAGACCCAGTACTTC. Full variable domain (remainder filled in from reference TRBV5-1 and TRBJ2-5): KAGVTQTPRYLIKTRGQQVTLSCSPISGHRSVSWYQQTPGQGLQFLFEYFSETQRNKGNFPGRFSGRQFSNSRSEMNVSTLELGDSALYLCASVRLQGSGETQYFGPGTRLLVL.

The rearrangement uses TRBV5-6 and TRBJ2-3; D remains unclear. Germline V lookup: CDR1 SGHDT, CDR2 YYEEEE. With 4 bases removed from V and 1 base from J, the gap between germline ends came to 10 bases. This CDR3 has 14 residues. CDR3 nucleotides: TGTGCCAGCAGCCGAGACCCCCGCACAGATACGCAGTATTTT. Amino acids: CASSRDPRTDTQYF.

This clone was seen a few times. The chain joins TRBV18 to TRBJ1-6; D may be TRBD1 (5 bases). The germline gives CDR1 KGHSH, CDR2 LQKENI. Between the trimmed V and J ends, which lost 4 bases and 11 bases, there was a span of 15 bases. The CDR3 length is 14 residues. The CDR3 DNA follows: TGTGCCAGCTCACAAGGGGAGCGGGGGGCACCCCTCCACTTT. Protein sequence: CASSQGERGAPLHF.